These T cell receptor beta chains were read from a single sample in a study of cytomegalovirus exposure and HLA in healthy donors. Generated by immunoSEQ multiplex PCR, the TCRdb table keeps only in-frame clones and is missing some. This sample carries roughly 170,000 clones, more than 70% of them seen once, and the ten largest clones take 1.5%. The sequenced sample consisted of PBMCs. These receptor sequences come from a male donor in good health and CMV-seronegative. CDR3s include the opening cysteine and the closing phenylalanine or tryptophan. D genes are given only for firm matches. A clone size is listed for some rows: how often the clone was seen (once, few, many), or a class if it is expanded.

V	D	size	J	DNA	CDR3
TRBV4-2	NA	NA	TRBJ1-4	TGTGCCAGCAGCCAAGAAGCCAGGCAGGGGAATGAAAAACTGTTTTTT	CASSQEARQGNEKLFF
TRBV27	NA	NA	TRBJ1-4	TGTGCCAGCAGTGGTATTTTCTTTGGGAAACAGGGCTCTAATGAAAAACTGTTTTTT	CASSGIFFGKQGSNEKLFF
TRBV5-1	NA	NA	TRBJ2-1	TGCGCCAGCAGCCCGGACAACATGCTGTTCTTC	CASSPDNMLFF
TRBV6-1	TRBD2	NA	TRBJ2-3	TGTGCCAGCAGTGATATTAGCGGGGGTGGGGATACGCAGTATTTT	CASSDISGGGDTQYF
TRBV11-2	NA	once	TRBJ1-4	TGTGCCAGCAGCTTAGGTCTTCGGAGCAGGGATGAAAAACTGTTTTTT	CASSLGLRSRDEKLFF
TRBV7-3	TRBD1	NA	TRBJ2-1	TGTGCCAGCAGCCCACGGGCGGGGACAGGGGGCATCAATGAGCAGTTCTTC	CASSPRAGTGGINEQFF
TRBV7-3	NA	NA	TRBJ2-3	TGTGCCAGCAGCTTATACGGGGGGCCCACAGATACGCAGTATTTT	CASSLYGGPTDTQYF
TRBV2	TRBD1	NA	TRBJ2-7	TGTGCCAGCAACCGGGACAGGGGACCGGAGCAGTACTTC	CASNRDRGPEQYF
TRBV5-1	TRBD1	NA	TRBJ1-4	TGCGCCAGCAGCTACGACAGGGTGGGCACTAATGAAAAACTGTTTTTT	CASSYDRVGTNEKLFF
TRBV7-8	NA	NA	TRBJ1-2	TGTGCCAGCAGCCCAACCCAGACAAGTGGCTACACCTTC	CASSPTQTSGYTF
TRBV9	TRBD2	NA	TRBJ2-7	TGTGCCAGCAGCCCCGCGCCCTTTGCGGGAGGGAAGTCCTACGAGCAGTACTTC	CASSPAPFAGGKSYEQYF
TRBV5-1	TRBD1	once	TRBJ1-2	TGCGCCAGCAGCCCGAGAACAGGGGACGGCTACACCTTC	CASSPRTGDGYTF
TRBV6-5	NA	NA	TRBJ2-7	TGTGCCAGCAGTTACTCGACTTTGGGAGGGCAGTACTTC	CASSYSTLGGQYF
TRBV7-3	TRBD1	once	TRBJ1-1	TGTGCCAGCAGCTTAAACCCTTCCTTACAGGGGAGGAACACTGAAGCTTTCTTT	CASSLNPSLQGRNTEAFF
TRBV4-1	TRBD2	NA	TRBJ2-1	TGCGCCAGCAGCCATTATTGGAGCGGGGGGCAATACAATGAGCAGTTCTTC	CASSHYWSGGQYNEQFF
TRBV28	TRBD1	NA	TRBJ1-4	TGTGCCAGCAGTTCGACAGGGGCCTTTAATGAAAAACTGTTTTTT	CASSSTGAFNEKLFF
TRBV10-2	TRBD2	NA	TRBJ2-7	TGCGCCAGCAGTGAGTCAAGCGGGATGGCTTTCTACGAGCAGTACTTC	CASSESSGMAFYEQYF
TRBV15	NA	few	TRBJ2-5	TGTGCCACCAGCAGAGAAAGGGTTGGAAGGGTGGAGCGGTACCAAGAGACCCAGTACTTC	CATSRERVGRVERYQETQYF
TRBV18	NA	NA	TRBJ2-7	TGTGCCAGCTCACCCCGGGACACCGGCATTAGGGCCGAGCAGTACTTC	CASSPRDTGIRAEQYF
TRBV5-4	TRBD1	NA	TRBJ2-5	TGTGCCAGCAGCCCCGGGACAGGGCGGGAGACCCAGTACTTC	CASSPGTGRETQYF
TRBV9	NA	NA	TRBJ2-3	TGTGCCAGCAACCCTGGAGGCGGTGGGGATACGCAGTATTTT	CASNPGGGGDTQYF
TRBV27	TRBD1	few	TRBJ2-7	TGTGCCAGCAGCCCCGGACAGGCCTACGAGCAGTACTTC	CASSPGQAYEQYF
TRBV11-2	TRBD2	once	TRBJ2-3	TGTGCCACCAGGCGGGGGTTATCCACAGATACGCAGTATTTT	CATRRGLSTDTQYF
TRBV6-5	NA	once	TRBJ2-3	TGTGCCACGAAGGGGAGCACAGATACGCAGTATTTT	CATKGSTDTQYF
TRBV28	NA	once	TRBJ2-2	TGTGCCAGCAGTTTGCGGAGCACCGGGGAGCTGTTTTTT	CASSLRSTGELFF
TRBV7-8	NA	NA	TRBJ1-6	TGTGCCAGCAGCTCCCTCCGGGACATTGATAATTCACCCCTCCACTTT	CASSSLRDIDNSPLHF
TRBV2	NA	NA	TRBJ1-1	TGTGCCAGCAGTGATAGGGGGGGCACTGAAGCTTTCTTT	CASSDRGGTEAFF
TRBV12-5	NA	once	TRBJ1-2	TGTGCTAGTGGTTTACAGACCTCCTATGGCTACACCTTC	CASGLQTSYGYTF
TRBV9	TRBD1	NA	TRBJ1-6	TGTGCCAGCAGCGTAGATGCAGGGGGCTCCTATAATTCACCCCTCCACTTT	CASSVDAGGSYNSPLHF
TRBV30	NA	NA	TRBJ1-5	TGTGCCTGGAGTGTAAAGCAGGATCAGCCCCAGCATTTT	CAWSVKQDQPQHF
TRBV19	TRBD2	NA	TRBJ2-7	TGTGCCAGTAGTGCGTCGGCTTCCACCGGGAGGTCCTACGAGCAGTACTTC	CASSASASTGRSYEQYF
TRBV7-2	NA	NA	TRBJ1-2	TGTGCCAGCAGCCAACGAAGGGCAGGGGGCTACACCTTC	CASSQRRAGGYTF
TRBV14	TRBD1	NA	TRBJ2-7	TGTGCCAGCAGCGCGAAGACAGGGCCCACGGTCGAGCAGTACTTC	CASSAKTGPTVEQYF
TRBV7-9	NA	NA	TRBJ1-1	TGTTCCAGCAGCTCAAGAAACATGAACACTGAAGCTTTCTTT	CSSSSRNMNTEAFF
TRBV6-5	TRBD2	NA	TRBJ2-2	TGTGCCAGCAGTCGGGAGGTCGGCACCGGGGAGCTGTTTTTT	CASSREVGTGELFF
TRBV7-8	TRBD2	NA	TRBJ2-3	TGTGCCAGCAGCTTTTGGGACTACCCCACAGATACGCAGTATTTT	CASSFWDYPTDTQYF
TRBV6-5	NA	NA	TRBJ1-4	TGTGCCAGCGCACCCGGCGGGGGGACTAATGAAAAACTGTTTTTT	CASAPGGGTNEKLFF
TRBV5-6	NA	NA	TRBJ1-3	TGTGCCAGCAGCCAACCGACAGGCCCGGGAAACACCATATATTTT	CASSQPTGPGNTIYF
TRBV19	TRBD2	NA	TRBJ2-5	TGTGCCAGTAGTATAGACCTCGGCGGGAGGCTCCAAGAGACCCAGTACTTC	CASSIDLGGRLQETQYF
TRBV2	NA	NA	TRBJ2-2	TGTGCCAGCCTGAACACCGGGGAGCTGTTTTTT	CASLNTGELFF
TRBV19	TRBD1	NA	TRBJ2-7	TGTGCCAGTAGCCCGACAGGGTGGGGTGAGCAGTACTTC	CASSPTGWGEQYF
TRBV5-1	NA	NA	TRBJ1-2	TGCGCCAGCAGCTTGGCCTCGCAGGCAAGCTATGGCTACACCTTC	CASSLASQASYGYTF
TRBV6-1	NA	NA	TRBJ1-1	TGTGCCAGCAGTGAACTCACGGGGGGGAACACTGAAGCTTTCTTT	CASSELTGGNTEAFF
TRBV13	TRBD1	few	TRBJ1-1	TGTGCCAGCAGCTTAATCCCAGGGGGCGCGCGAACTGAAGCTTTCTTT	CASSLIPGGARTEAFF
TRBV7-9	NA	once	TRBJ2-3	TGTGCCAGCTCCAGACACACCACAGATACGCAGTATTTT	CASSRHTTDTQYF
TRBV7-2	NA	NA	TRBJ2-7	TGTGCCAGCAGCTTAGACAGATTGTACGAGCAGTACTTC	CASSLDRLYEQYF
TRBV7-3	NA	NA	TRBJ2-7	TGTGCCAGCAGCCCGCACCCCGGACAGAGCTACGAGCAGTACTTC	CASSPHPGQSYEQYF
TRBV7-9	NA	NA	TRBJ2-7	TGTTCCAGCAGCGCAGGGTTGGACAGCCCTAGCTCCTACGAGCAGTACTTC	CSSSAGLDSPSSYEQYF
TRBV28	TRBD2	NA	TRBJ2-7	TGTGCCAGCACTCTAGCGGGAGCCTCTCGGGAGCAGTACTTC	CASTLAGASREQYF
TRBV25-1	NA	NA	TRBJ1-4	TGTGCCAGCAGTGCGACAGACAATAGTGAAAAACTGTTTTTT	CASSATDNSEKLFF